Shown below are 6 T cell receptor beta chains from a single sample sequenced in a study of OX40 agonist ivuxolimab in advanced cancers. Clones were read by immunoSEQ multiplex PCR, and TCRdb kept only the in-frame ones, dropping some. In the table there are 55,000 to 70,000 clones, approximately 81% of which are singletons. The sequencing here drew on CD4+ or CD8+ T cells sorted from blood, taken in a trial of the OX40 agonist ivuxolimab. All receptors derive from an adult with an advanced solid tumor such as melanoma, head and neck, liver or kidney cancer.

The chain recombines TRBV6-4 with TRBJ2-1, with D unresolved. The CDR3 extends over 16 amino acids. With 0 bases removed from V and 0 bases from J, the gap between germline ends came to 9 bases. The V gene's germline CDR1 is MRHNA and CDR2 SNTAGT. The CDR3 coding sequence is TGTGCCAGCAGTGACTCGAACCGGAGCTCCTACAATGAGCAGTTCTTC. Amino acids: CASSDSNRSSYNEQFF.

CDR3 coding DNA: TGTGCCAGCAGTTACTCGGGTAACTATGGCTACACCTTC. As protein: CASSYSGNYGYTF. The V and J genes are TRBV6-5 and TRBJ1-2; D is undetermined. The V gene's germline CDR1 is MNHEY and CDR2 SVGAGI. The germline V and J ends were trimmed by 0 bases and 1 base, with 3 bases remaining between them. This CDR3 contains 13 residues.

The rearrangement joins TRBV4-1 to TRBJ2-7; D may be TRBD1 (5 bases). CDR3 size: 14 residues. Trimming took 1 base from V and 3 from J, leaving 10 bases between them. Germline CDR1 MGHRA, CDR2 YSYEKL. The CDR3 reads CASSQVIRVYEQYF. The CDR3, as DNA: TGCGCCAGCAGCCAAGTAATCAGGGTCTACGAGCAGTACTTC.

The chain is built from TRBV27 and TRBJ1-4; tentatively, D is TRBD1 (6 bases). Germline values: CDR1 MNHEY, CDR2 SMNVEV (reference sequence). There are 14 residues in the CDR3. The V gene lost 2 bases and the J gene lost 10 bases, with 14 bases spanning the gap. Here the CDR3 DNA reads TGTGCCAGCAGTTTAGTCACAGGGTACGGAAAACTGTTTTTT. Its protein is CASSLVTGYGKLFF. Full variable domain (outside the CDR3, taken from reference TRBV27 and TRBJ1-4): EAQVTQNPRYLITVTGKKLTVTCSQNMNHEYMSWYRQDPGLGLRQIYYSMNVEVTDKGDVPEGYKVSRKEKRNFPLILESPSPNQTSLYFCASSLVTGYGKLFFGSGTQLSVL.

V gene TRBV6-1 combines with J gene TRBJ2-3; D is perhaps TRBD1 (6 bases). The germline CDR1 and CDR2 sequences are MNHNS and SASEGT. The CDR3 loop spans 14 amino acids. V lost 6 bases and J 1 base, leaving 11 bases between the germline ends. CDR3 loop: CASRTGFRTDTQYF. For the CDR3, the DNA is TGTGCCAGCAGGACAGGTTTCCGCACAGATACGCAGTATTTT.

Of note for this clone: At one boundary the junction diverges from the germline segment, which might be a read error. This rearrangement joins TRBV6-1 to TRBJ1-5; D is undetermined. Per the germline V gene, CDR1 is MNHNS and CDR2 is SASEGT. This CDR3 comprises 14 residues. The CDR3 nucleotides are TGTGCCAGCAGAGAAGGTGGGAGCAATCAGCCCCAGCATTTT. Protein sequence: CASREGGSNQPQHF.